Listed below are T cell receptor beta chains from one sample, sequenced in a study of cytomegalovirus exposure and HLA in healthy donors. The table came from immunoSEQ multiplex PCR; TCRdb's copy has only in-frame clones and leaves some out. The sample records 130,000 or so clones, about 74% being singletons. Sequenced: PBMCs. The receptors were gathered from a male donor in good health and CMV-seronegative. Both conserved end residues are part of each CDR3. Each record gives: D gene, J gene, clone size, V gene, CDR3 protein, CDR3 DNA. The D gene is left open where the match is weak. Where a row states a size, it is once, few, many or the class of an expanded clone; other rows omit it.

NA,TRBJ2-5,NA,TRBV5-5,CASSLNRPQETQYF,TGTGCCAGCAGCTTGAACAGACCCCAAGAGACCCAGTACTTC
TRBD2,TRBJ2-7,NA,TRBV4-3,CASSLLAGGEQYF,TGCGCCAGCAGCCTTCTAGCGGGCGGGGAGCAGTACTTC
NA,TRBJ2-3,NA,TRBV6-5,CASSTADTQYF,TGTGCCAGCAGTACTGCAGATACGCAGTATTTT
TRBD2,TRBJ2-5,NA,TRBV5-1,CASSLVASGSLETQYF,TGCGCCAGCAGCTTGGTGGCTAGCGGGAGTTTAGAGACCCAGTACTTC
TRBD1,TRBJ2-4,NA,TRBV4-3,CASSQDEVGDRNIQYF,TGCGCCAGCAGCCAAGATGAGGTAGGGGACAGAAACATTCAGTACTTC
TRBD2,TRBJ2-3,NA,TRBV6-4,CASSELSGRGTDTQYF,TGTGCCAGCAGTGAACTTAGCGGGAGAGGCACAGATACGCAGTATTTT
TRBD2,TRBJ2-1,NA,TRBV7-2,CASSLGRERGNEQFF,TGTGCCAGCAGCTTAGGGCGGGAGCGTGGTAATGAGCAGTTCTTC
NA,TRBJ2-5,NA,TRBV7-9,CASSLGASQETQYF,TGTGCCAGCAGCTTAGGGGCCAGCCAAGAGACCCAGTACTTC
NA,TRBJ2-4,NA,TRBV19,CASNVYGDGIQYF,TGTGCCAGTAACGTCTACGGGGATGGCATTCAGTACTTC
TRBD1,TRBJ2-1,NA,TRBV18,CASSPGDRLEQFF,TGTGCCAGCTCACCAGGGGACAGGCTGGAGCAGTTCTTC
TRBD1,TRBJ2-1,once,TRBV7-8,CASSSVAVGQGLYNEQFF,TGTGCCAGCAGCTCCGTGGCCGTCGGACAGGGACTCTACAATGAGCAGTTCTTC
NA,TRBJ1-3,NA,TRBV7-9,CASSPPRQSGNTIYF,TGTGCCAGCAGCCCCCCGAGACAGTCTGGAAACACCATATATTTT
TRBD1,TRBJ2-7,NA,TRBV12-5,CASGFGTGPYEQYF,TGTGCTAGTGGTTTCGGGACAGGGCCCTACGAGCAGTACTTC
TRBD1,TRBJ2-7,NA,TRBV28,CASSPTSGGYEQYF,TGTGCCAGCAGCCCGACTTCAGGGGGCTACGAGCAGTACTTC
TRBD2,TRBJ2-3,few,TRBV5-1,CASSLAASGGADTQYF,TGCGCCAGCAGCTTGGCCGCTAGCGGGGGGGCAGATACGCAGTATTTT
TRBD1,TRBJ2-7,NA,TRBV11-3,CASSRGQGGEQYF,TGTGCCAGCAGCCGGGGACAGGGGGGCGAGCAGTACTTC
TRBD2,TRBJ2-7,NA,TRBV27,CASSQAGGSFYEQYF,TGTGCCAGCAGCCAAGCGGGAGGGTCCTTCTACGAGCAGTACTTC
NA,TRBJ2-2,NA,TRBV5-6,CASSLDQGTGELFF,TGTGCCAGCAGCTTGGATCAGGGGACCGGGGAGCTGTTTTTT
TRBD2,TRBJ2-7,NA,TRBV28,CASTPQLLTSGSYEQYF,TGTGCCAGCACCCCCCAACTTCTGACTAGCGGGAGCTACGAGCAGTACTTC
TRBD2,TRBJ2-1,few,TRBV14,CASSQPGLVGQEQFF,TGTGCCAGCAGCCAACCGGGACTAGTCGGGCAGGAGCAGTTCTTC
NA,TRBJ1-5,once,TRBV19,CASSMGTRVSRSNQPQHF,TGTGCCAGTAGTATGGGGACACGTGTGTCCCGGAGCAATCAGCCCCAGCATTTT
TRBD2,TRBJ2-7,NA,TRBV5-1,CASSLSAGAYEQYF,TGCGCCAGCAGCTTATCAGCGGGGGCTTACGAGCAGTACTTC
TRBD1,TRBJ1-4,few,TRBV28,CASSPTGEDNEKLFF,TGTGCCAGCAGTCCGACAGGGGAAGATAATGAAAAACTGTTTTTT
TRBD2,TRBJ2-5,few,TRBV11-2,CASSFPGLVSGETQYF,TGTGCCAGCAGCTTCCCCGGACTAGTTTCAGGGGAGACCCAGTACTTC
NA,TRBJ2-1,NA,TRBV7-3,CASSLTTDFPQFF,TGTGCCAGCAGCTTAACGACGGACTTTCCCCAGTTCTTC
NA,TRBJ1-5,NA,TRBV2,CASSPDSNQPQHF,TGTGCCAGCAGCCCAGATAGCAATCAGCCCCAGCATTTT
NA,TRBJ1-4,few,TRBV19,CASSRPGHELFF,TGTGCCAGTAGCCGACCGGGACACGAACTGTTTTTT
NA,TRBJ2-3,NA,TRBV9,CASSVGASVGTDTQYF,TGTGCCAGCAGCGTAGGAGCTAGCGTTGGCACAGATACGCAGTATTTT
NA,TRBJ2-7,few,TRBV27,CASGIGPPYEQYF,TGTGCCTCCGGGATAGGGCCTCCCTACGAGCAGTACTTC
NA,TRBJ1-2,NA,TRBV29-1,CSGAAGYGYTF,TGCAGCGGCGCCGCGGGCTATGGCTACACCTTC
NA,TRBJ1-4,NA,TRBV18,CASSPGVNEKLFF,TGTGCCAGCTCACCAGGAGTTAATGAAAAACTGTTTTTT
NA,TRBJ1-4,few,TRBV7-2,CASSSPGRGDEKLFF,TGTGCCAGCAGCTCTCCAGGGAGGGGCGATGAAAAACTGTTTTTT
TRBD1,TRBJ1-5,NA,TRBV4-2,CASSQDPPTGVSNQPQHF,TGTGCCAGCAGCCAAGATCCCCCTACAGGGGTCAGCAATCAGCCCCAGCATTTT
NA,TRBJ2-7,once,TRBV14,CASSQDRDTYEQYF,TGTGCCAGCAGCCAAGACCGAGACACCTACGAGCAGTACTTC
NA,TRBJ2-3,once,TRBV4-2,CASSQKVWRAGRPQGDTQYF,TGTGCCAGCAGCCAAAAAGTTTGGAGGGCGGGGAGACCTCAGGGAGATACGCAGTATTTT
TRBD1,TRBJ1-4,many,TRBV7-9,CASSSNRGSTNEKLFF,TGTGCCAGCAGCTCAAACAGGGGCTCAACTAATGAAAAACTGTTTTTT
NA,TRBJ2-7,NA,TRBV28,CASSSTVPTYEQYF,TGTGCCAGCAGTTCCACGGTTCCCACCTACGAGCAGTACTTC
NA,TRBJ1-4,NA,TRBV19,CASLSGLDEKLFF,TGTGCCAGCCTATCGGGACTAGATGAAAAACTGTTTTTT
TRBD1,TRBJ1-2,NA,TRBV6-1,CASSFRTGYGYTF,TGTGCCAGCAGTTTTAGGACAGGGTATGGCTACACCTTC
NA,TRBJ1-1,NA,TRBV6-5,CASSGRGLDTEAFF,TGTGCCAGCTCGGGGAGGGGGTTGGACACTGAAGCTTTCTTT
TRBD1,TRBJ1-3,NA,TRBV6-5,CASSFNRGLGGNTIYF,TGTGCCAGCAGTTTCAACAGGGGCCTGGGTGGAAACACCATATATTTT
TRBD1,TRBJ1-2,few,TRBV15,CATTTGGYNYGYTF,TGTGCCACCACGACAGGGGGCTATAACTATGGCTACACCTTC
TRBD2,TRBJ2-3,NA,TRBV15,CATSSAGGGTDTQYF,TGTGCCACCAGCAGCGCGGGGGGCGGGACAGATACGCAGTATTTT
TRBD2,TRBJ2-7,NA,TRBV4-3,CASSQERGAAYEQYF,TGCGCCAGCAGCCAAGAGCGGGGGGCGGCCTACGAGCAGTACTTC
TRBD1,TRBJ2-1,NA,TRBV9,CASSVAGTGYNEQFF,TGTGCCAGCAGCGTAGCCGGGACAGGGTACAATGAGCAGTTCTTC
NA,TRBJ1-1,few,TRBV7-3,CASSSWGGANTEAFF,TGTGCCAGCAGCTCCTGGGGGGGTGCGAACACTGAAGCTTTCTTT